The 3 T cell receptor beta chains listed next were all sequenced from one sample in a study of shared clonotypes between healthy human individuals. Method: immunoSEQ multiplex PCR; TCRdb's copy keeps in-frame clones and lacks some. Of approximately 2.5 million clones in the sample, over 85% were seen once. The sample consisted of naive CD4+ T cells from PBMCs. As for subset: CD45RA+ positively selected. The receptors here all came from a man aged 18 to 30 in good health. Some clones in this sample may be carry-over from other donors' samples.

The chain carries TRBV11-2 and TRBJ2-3; D is unclear. CDR1 is SGHAT and CDR2 is FQNNGV in the germline V gene. The CDR3 consists of 14 residues. The V end was cut by 1 base, the J end by 2 bases, with 7 bases between. The CDR3, as DNA: TGTGCCAGCAGCTTAGTTATCTCCACAGATACGCAGTATTTT. This translates into CASSLVISTDTQYF.

The CDR3 sequence is CASSEAMNTEAFF. The DNA of the CDR3 is TGTGCCAGCAGTGAAGCAATGAACACTGAAGCTTTCTTT. The chain combines TRBV6-1 with TRBJ1-1; D not certain. CDR3 length equals 13 residues. V was cut by 0 bases and J by 0 bases, with 2 bases left in between. Germline V gene sequence: CDR1 MNHNS, CDR2 SASEGT.

This clone was seen once. J is TRBJ1-2 and V is TRBV28; D unresolved. The CDR3 is made up of 15 amino acids. V lost 9 bases and J 1 base, leaving 18 bases between the germline ends. Germline V gives CDR1 MDHEN, CDR2 SYDVKM. CDR3 amino acids: CASTSPGEFNYGYTF. Here the CDR3 DNA reads TGTGCCAGTACCTCTCCCGGGGAGTTTAACTATGGCTACACCTTC.